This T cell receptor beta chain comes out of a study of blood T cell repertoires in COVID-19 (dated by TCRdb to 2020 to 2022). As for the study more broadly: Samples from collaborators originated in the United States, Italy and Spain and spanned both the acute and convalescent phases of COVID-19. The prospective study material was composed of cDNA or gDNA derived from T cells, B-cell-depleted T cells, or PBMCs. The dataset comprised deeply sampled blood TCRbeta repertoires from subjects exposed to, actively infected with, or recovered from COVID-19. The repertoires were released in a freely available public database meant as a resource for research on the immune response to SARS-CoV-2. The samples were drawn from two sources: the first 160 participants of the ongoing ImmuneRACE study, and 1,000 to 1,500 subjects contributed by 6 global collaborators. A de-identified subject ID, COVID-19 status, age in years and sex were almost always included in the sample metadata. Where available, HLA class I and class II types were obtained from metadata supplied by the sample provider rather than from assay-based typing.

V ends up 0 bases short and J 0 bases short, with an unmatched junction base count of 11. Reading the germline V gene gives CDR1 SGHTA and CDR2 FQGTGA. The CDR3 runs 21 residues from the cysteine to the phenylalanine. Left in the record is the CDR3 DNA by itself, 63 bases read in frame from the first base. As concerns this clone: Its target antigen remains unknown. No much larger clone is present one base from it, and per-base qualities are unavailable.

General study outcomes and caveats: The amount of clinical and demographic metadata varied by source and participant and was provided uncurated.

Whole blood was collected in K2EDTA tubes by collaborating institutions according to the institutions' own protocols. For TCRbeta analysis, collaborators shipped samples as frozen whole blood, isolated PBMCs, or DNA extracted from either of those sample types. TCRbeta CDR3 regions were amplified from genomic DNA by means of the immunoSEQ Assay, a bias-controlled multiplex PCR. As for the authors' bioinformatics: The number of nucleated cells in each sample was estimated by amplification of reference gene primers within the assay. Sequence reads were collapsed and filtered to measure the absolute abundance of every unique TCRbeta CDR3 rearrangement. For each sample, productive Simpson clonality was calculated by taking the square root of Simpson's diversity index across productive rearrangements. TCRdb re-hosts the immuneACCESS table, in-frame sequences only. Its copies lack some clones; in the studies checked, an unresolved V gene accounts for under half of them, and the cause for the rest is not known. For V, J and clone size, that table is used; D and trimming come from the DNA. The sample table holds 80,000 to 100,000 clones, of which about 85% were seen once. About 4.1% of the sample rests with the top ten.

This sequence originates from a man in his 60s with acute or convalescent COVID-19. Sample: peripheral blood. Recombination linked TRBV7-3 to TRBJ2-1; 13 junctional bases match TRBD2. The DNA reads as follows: TGTGCCAGCAGCTTAACTAGGACTAGCGGGGGCAACCCGAGCTCCTACAATGAGCAGTTCTTC. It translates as CASSLTRTSGGNPSSYNEQFF.